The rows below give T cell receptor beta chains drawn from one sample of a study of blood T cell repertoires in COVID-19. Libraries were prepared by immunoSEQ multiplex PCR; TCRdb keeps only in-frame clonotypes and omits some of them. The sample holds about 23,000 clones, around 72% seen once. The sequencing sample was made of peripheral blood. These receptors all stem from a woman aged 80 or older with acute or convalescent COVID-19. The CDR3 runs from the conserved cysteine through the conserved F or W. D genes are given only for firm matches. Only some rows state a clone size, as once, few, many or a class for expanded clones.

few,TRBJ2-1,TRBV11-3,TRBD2,TGTGCCAGCAGCCCAGGACTAGCGGGGTACAATGAGCAGTTCTTC,CASSPGLAGYNEQFF
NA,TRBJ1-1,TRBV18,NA,TGTGCCAGCTCACCAGGTTTGGGCGCTGAAGCTTTCTTT,CASSPGLGAEAFF
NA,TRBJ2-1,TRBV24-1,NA,TGTGCCACCAGTGATTTGCAAAGTGGAGGGACTGAGCAGTTCTTC,CATSDLQSGGTEQFF
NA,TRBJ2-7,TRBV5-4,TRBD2,TGTGCCAGCAGCACCCCCGGGACTACCTCCACCGAGCAGTACTTC,CASSTPGTTSTEQYF
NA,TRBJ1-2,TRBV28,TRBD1,TGTGCCAGCAGTTTAGGACAGGGGACCTATGGCTACACCTTC,CASSLGQGTYGYTF
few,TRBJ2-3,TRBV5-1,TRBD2,TGCGCCAGCAGTCCGGGACTAGCATCAGATACGCAGTATTTT,CASSPGLASDTQYF
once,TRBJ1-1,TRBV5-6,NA,TGTGCCAGCAGCTTGCAACTATCCAGCACTGAAGCTTTCTTT,CASSLQLSSTEAFF
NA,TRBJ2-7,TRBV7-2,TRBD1,TGTGCCAGCAGCCAGACAGGGACCTCCTACGAGCAGTACTTC,CASSQTGTSYEQYF
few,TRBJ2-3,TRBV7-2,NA,TGTGCCAGCAGCCCCCGGGTAGGGGGCACAGATACGCAGTATTTT,CASSPRVGGTDTQYF
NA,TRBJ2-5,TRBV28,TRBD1,TGTGCCAGCAGCTCCGGGACAGGGGTTGGAGAGACCCAGTACTTC,CASSSGTGVGETQYF
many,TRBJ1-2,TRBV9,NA,TGTGCCAGCAGCGTAGGAGGGGACTCCTACTATGGCTACACCTTC,CASSVGGDSYYGYTF
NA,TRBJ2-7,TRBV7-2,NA,TGTGCCAGCAGACGTTACCAGGGGCCGACCTACGAGCAGTACTTC,CASRRYQGPTYEQYF
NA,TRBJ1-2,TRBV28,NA,TGTGCCAGCAGGATAAGGGCTAGCCCCTATGGCTACACCTTC,CASRIRASPYGYTF
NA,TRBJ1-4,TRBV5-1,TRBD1,TGCGCCAGGGGGGACAGAAATAATGAAAAACTGTTTTTT,CARGDRNNEKLFF
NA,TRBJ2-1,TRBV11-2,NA,TGTGCCAGCAGCCAAGTCGGGCACAGGGTTCGTCCGGATGAGCAGTTCTTC,CASSQVGHRVRPDEQFF
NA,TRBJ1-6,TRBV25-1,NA,TGTGCCGGCAGTGTCCCGGGGGTAGGTTCACCCCTCCACTTT,CAGSVPGVGSPLHF
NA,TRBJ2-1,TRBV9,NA,TGTGCCAGCAGCCCTCGGCGGGACTCCTACAATGAGCAGTTCTTC,CASSPRRDSYNEQFF
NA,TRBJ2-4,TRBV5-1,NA,TGCGCCAGCAGCTTGTATCCAGGGACCAAAAACATTCAGTACTTC,CASSLYPGTKNIQYF
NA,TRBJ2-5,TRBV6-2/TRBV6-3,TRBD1,TGTGCCAGCAGTACCCGGGACAGGGGCTTGTTGGAGACCCAGTACTTC,CASSTRDRGLLETQYF
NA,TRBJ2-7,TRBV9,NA,TGTGCCAGCAGCGCCCGGGACTCTGACTACGAGCAGTACTTC,CASSARDSDYEQYF
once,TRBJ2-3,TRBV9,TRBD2,TGTGCCAGCAGCGTAGCCGGACTAGCGGGGACCACAGATACGCAGTATTTT,CASSVAGLAGTTDTQYF
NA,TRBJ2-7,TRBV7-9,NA,TGTGCCAGCAGCTTAGGTCTCCACGAGCAGTACTTC,CASSLGLHEQYF
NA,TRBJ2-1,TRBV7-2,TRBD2,TGTGCCAGCAGCTCAAGGGGACTAGCGGCCAATGAGCAGTTCTTC,CASSSRGLAANEQFF
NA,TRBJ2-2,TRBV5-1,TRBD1,TGCGCCAGCAGCCCTGACAGGGCGAACACCGGGGAGCTGTTTTTT,CASSPDRANTGELFF
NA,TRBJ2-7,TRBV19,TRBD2,TGTGCCAGTAGTATGGCTAGCGGGGCCTACGAGCAGTACTTC,CASSMASGAYEQYF
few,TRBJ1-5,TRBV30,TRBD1,TGTGCCTGGACACAGGGGGGCAATCAGCCCCAGCATTTT,CAWTQGGNQPQHF
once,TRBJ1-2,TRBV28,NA,TGTGCCAGCAGTTCAAACGACAGGCCCCTCTATGGCTACACCTTC,CASSSNDRPLYGYTF
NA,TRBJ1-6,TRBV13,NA,TGTGCCAGCAGCTTAGGCTTACACCCCCTCCACTTT,CASSLGLHPLHF